This TCR beta chain came from a study of blood T cell repertoires in COVID-19. The wider study: Recovered status applied to Cohort 3 donors who had two consecutive negative PCRs. It also applied to those with clearance or with symptom resolution. Collection of acute and convalescent COVID-19 samples took place in the United States, Italy and Spain.

Trimming shortened V by 2 bases and J by 2 bases, and 17 bases separated the two germline ends. Per germline, CDR1 LNHDA and CDR2 SQIVND (reference sequence). The CDR3 runs to 17 residues. In the original processing: Researchers report that nucleated cell counts were estimated from reference gene primer amplification. Sequenced by immunoSEQ multiplex PCR; TCRdb stores in-frame clones only, minus some. That table gives V, J and clone size, and the DNA gave D and trimming. The data contain about 210,000 clones, roughly 86% of them seen just once; the ten biggest clones take up around 24%. The sample taken for sequencing was PBMCs or T cells enriched from blood (not recorded which). The receptor was derived from a woman in her 40s in a cohort exposed to, infected with or recovered from COVID-19 (not recorded which). This chain links TRBV19 with TRBJ2-3, with D uncertain. The CDR3 nucleotides are TGTGCCAGTAGTATAAGGCTTGGGCAGACACTCACAGATACGCAGTATTTT. Translation: CASSIRLGQTLTDTQYF.